This T cell receptor beta chain originates from a study of shared clonotypes between healthy human individuals. Study-level information: A few men and a couple of women, aged 18 to 49, were donors. Findings and limits, study-wide: Generally, naive subsets (rather than memory subsets) showed larger estimated richness.

Authors' methods: For the immunoSEQ data, sequences were junction-only without quality scores, so filtering differed. Sequencing was performed with immunoSEQ multiplex PCR; in TCRdb, only in-frame clones are kept and a portion is missing. The DNA was the basis for D and trimming; V, J and clone size are from that table. Of some 2 million clones in the sample, just under 95% were seen once. V was clipped by 0 bases and J by 4 bases, with 12 bases between them. The CDR3 extends over 15 amino acids. From germline, CDR1 is MNHNS and CDR2 SASEGT. As to this clone: No antigen is known for it.

Selected positively for CCR7 and CD45RO-negative, naive CD8 cells excluded terminally differentiated effector memory CD45RA+ cells. The clonotype originates from a man younger than 30 in good health. The source material was naive CD8+ T cells sorted from blood. The V call is TRBV6-1, the J call TRBJ1-2, with D possibly TRBD1 on 5 matching bases. CDR3 nucleotides: TGTGCCAGCAGTGAAGCGCCGGGCGGGACCTATGGCTACACCTTC. Translating gives CASSEAPGGTYGYTF.